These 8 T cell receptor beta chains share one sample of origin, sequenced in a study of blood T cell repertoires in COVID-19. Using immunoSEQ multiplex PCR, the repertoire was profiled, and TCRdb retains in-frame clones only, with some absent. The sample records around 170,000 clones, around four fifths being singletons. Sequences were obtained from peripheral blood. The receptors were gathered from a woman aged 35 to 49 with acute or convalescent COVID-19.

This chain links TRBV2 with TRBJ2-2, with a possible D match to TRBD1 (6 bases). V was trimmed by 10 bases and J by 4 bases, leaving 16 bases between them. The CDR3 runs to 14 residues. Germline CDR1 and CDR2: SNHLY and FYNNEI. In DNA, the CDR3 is TGTGCCACCCGGGGCAGGGGAGCCACCGGGGAGCTGTTTTTT. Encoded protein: CATRGRGATGELFF.

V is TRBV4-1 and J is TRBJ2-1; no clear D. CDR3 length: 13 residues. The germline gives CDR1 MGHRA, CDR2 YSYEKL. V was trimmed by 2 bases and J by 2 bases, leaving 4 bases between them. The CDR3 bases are TGCGCCAGCAGCCAATCGGCCTACAATGAGCAGTTCTTC. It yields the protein CASSQSAYNEQFF.

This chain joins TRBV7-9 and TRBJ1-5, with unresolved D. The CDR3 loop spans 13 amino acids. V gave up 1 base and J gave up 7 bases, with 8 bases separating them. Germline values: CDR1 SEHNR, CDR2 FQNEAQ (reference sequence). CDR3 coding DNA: TGTGCCAGCAGCTTAGGCGCGGGGCAGCCCCAGCATTTT. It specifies CASSLGAGQPQHF.

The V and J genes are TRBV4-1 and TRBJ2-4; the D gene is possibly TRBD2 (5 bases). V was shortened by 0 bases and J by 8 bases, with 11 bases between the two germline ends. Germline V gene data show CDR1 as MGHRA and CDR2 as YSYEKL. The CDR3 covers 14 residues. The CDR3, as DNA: TGCGCCAGCAGCCAAGATTTGGAGGTAGACATTCAGTACTTC. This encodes CASSQDLEVDIQYF.

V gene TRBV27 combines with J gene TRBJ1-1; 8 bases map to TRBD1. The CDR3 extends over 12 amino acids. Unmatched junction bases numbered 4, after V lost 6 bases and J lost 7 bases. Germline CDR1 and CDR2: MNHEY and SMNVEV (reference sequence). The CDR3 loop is CASRLGTGEAFF. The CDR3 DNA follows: TGTGCCAGCAGACTCGGGACAGGTGAAGCTTTCTTT.

The CDR3 sequence is CASSKDGRRGLNVAGNTIYF. For the CDR3, the DNA is TGTGCCAGCAGCAAAGATGGTCGCAGGGGGCTTAATGTAGCTGGAAACACCATATATTTT. The chain joins TRBV5-4 to TRBJ1-3; the match to TRBD1 covers 8 bases. CDR1 and CDR2 (germline): SGHNT, YYREEE (reference sequence). This CDR3 region has 20 residues. V shed 4 bases, J shed 2 bases, and the junction held 20 bases outside the gene matches.

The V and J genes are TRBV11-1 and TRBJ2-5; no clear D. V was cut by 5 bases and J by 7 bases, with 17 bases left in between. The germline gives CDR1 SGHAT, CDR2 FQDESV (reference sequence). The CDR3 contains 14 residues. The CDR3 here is CASSPARPPGTQYF. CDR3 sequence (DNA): TGTGCCAGCAGCCCAGCTAGGCCCCCCGGGACCCAGTACTTC.

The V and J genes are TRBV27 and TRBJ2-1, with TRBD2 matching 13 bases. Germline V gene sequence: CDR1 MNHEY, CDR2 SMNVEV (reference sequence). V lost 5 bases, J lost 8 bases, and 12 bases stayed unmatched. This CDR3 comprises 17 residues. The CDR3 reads CASSPILAGGEDYEQFF. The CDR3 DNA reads TGTGCCAGCAGTCCCATACTAGCGGGAGGGGAGGACTATGAGCAGTTCTTC.